The rows below give T cell receptor beta chains drawn from one sample of a study of cytomegalovirus exposure and HLA in healthy donors. Sequencing used immunoSEQ multiplex PCR; TCRdb keeps in-frame clones, though not all of them. The table records fewer than 250,000 clones, 70% to 90% of them present only once. The specimen sequenced was PBMCs. The receptors here all came from a young man in good health and CMV-seronegative. Each CDR3 is given with its conserved first and last residue. A D gene is named only where the DNA matches it firmly. Some rows mark clone size as missing; the rest say once, few, many or name a class of expanded clone.

J gene	D gene	clone size	V gene	CDR3 protein	CDR3 DNA
TRBJ1-2	-	few	TRBV7-9	CSSSLGGLHYGTNYGYTF	TGTTCCAGCAGCTTAGGAGGACTCCACTACGGGACTAACTATGGCTACACCTTC
TRBJ2-1	TRBD2	-	TRBV27	CASSPNPSGGSYNEQFF	TGTGCCAGCAGCCCTAACCCTAGCGGTGGCTCCTACAATGAGCAGTTCTTC
TRBJ2-2	-	-	TRBV10-3	CAISDLESNRGGELFF	TGTGCCATCAGTGACCTCGAAAGTAACCGAGGCGGGGAGCTGTTTTTT
TRBJ2-3	-	-	TRBV4-3	CASSQVSVSGTSSTDTQYF	TGCGCCAGCAGCCAAGTAAGTGTGAGCGGAACTTCTAGCACAGATACGCAGTATTTT
TRBJ2-1	TRBD2	few	TRBV5-1	CASSLVFSSGGNEQFF	TGCGCCAGCAGCTTGGTCTTCTCTAGCGGGGGGAATGAGCAGTTCTTC
TRBJ1-1	-	-	TRBV28	CASSTWGRGLNTEAFF	TGTGCCAGCAGCACATGGGGACGGGGGTTGAACACTGAAGCTTTCTTT
TRBJ2-3	-	few	TRBV7-2	CASSLAGTILPDTQYF	TGTGCCAGCAGCTTAGCCGGGACAATACTCCCAGATACGCAGTATTTT
TRBJ2-5	TRBD1	-	TRBV28	CASRDRGGLETQYF	TGTGCCAGCAGGGACAGGGGTGGTTTGGAGACCCAGTACTTC
TRBJ1-1	-	once	TRBV5-1	CASSLREGTEAFF	TGCGCCAGCAGCCTGAGGGAGGGTACTGAAGCTTTCTTT
TRBJ2-3	-	-	TRBV10-3	CAISEPDGREDTQYF	TGTGCCATCAGTGAGCCCGATGGGAGAGAAGATACGCAGTATTTT
TRBJ2-7	TRBD2	-	TRBV5-6	CASSFWTSGEYF	TGTGCCAGCAGCTTCTGGACTAGCGGGGAGTACTTC
TRBJ2-7	TRBD1	-	TRBV7-9	CASSGGEQYF	TGTGCCAGCTCAGGGGGCGAGCAGTACTTC
TRBJ1-4	-	-	TRBV4-1	CASSQGARDLFF	TGCGCCAGCAGCCAGGGGGCCCGGGACCTGTTTTTT
TRBJ1-2	-	-	TRBV5-4	CASSLGTASGYTF	TGTGCCAGCAGCTTGGGTACTGCCTCGGGCTACACCTTC
TRBJ2-1	TRBD2	-	TRBV15	CATSRLFASSTSAIYNEQFF	TGTGCCACCAGCAGACTATTTGCCTCCTCTACTAGCGCGATCTACAATGAGCAGTTCTTC
TRBJ2-7	TRBD1	-	TRBV7-9	CASSGRTGTTYEQYF	TGTGCCAGCAGCGGAAGGACAGGTACCACCTACGAGCAGTACTTC